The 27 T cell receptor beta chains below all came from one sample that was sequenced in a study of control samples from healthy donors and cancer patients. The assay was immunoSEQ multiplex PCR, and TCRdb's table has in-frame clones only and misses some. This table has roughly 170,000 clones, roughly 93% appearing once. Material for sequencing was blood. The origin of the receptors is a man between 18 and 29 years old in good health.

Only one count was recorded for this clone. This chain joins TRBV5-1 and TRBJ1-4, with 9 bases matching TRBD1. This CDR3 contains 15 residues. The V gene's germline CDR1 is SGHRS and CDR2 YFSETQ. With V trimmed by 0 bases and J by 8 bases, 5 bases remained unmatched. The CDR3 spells CASSLVGQGYEKLFF. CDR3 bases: TGCGCCAGCAGCTTGGTGGGACAGGGTTACGAAAAACTGTTTTTT.

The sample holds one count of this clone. As DNA, the CDR3 is TGCGCCAGCAGCTCCGCAGGGACAGGGCGTTCCGAGCAGTACTTC. It yields the protein CASSSAGTGRSEQYF. This rearrangement joins TRBV5-1 to TRBJ2-7, with 9 positions matching TRBD1. Germline CDR1 is SGHRS and CDR2 is YFSETQ. V dropped 3 bases and J dropped 6; count of bases not matched to a gene: 10. This CDR3 region has 15 residues.

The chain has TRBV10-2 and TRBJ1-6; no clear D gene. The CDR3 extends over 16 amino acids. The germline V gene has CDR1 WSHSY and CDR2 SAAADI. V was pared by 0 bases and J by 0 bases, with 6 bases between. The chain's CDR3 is CASSESADSYNSPLHF. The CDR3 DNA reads TGCGCCAGCAGTGAGTCTGCGGACTCCTATAATTCACCCCTCCACTTT.

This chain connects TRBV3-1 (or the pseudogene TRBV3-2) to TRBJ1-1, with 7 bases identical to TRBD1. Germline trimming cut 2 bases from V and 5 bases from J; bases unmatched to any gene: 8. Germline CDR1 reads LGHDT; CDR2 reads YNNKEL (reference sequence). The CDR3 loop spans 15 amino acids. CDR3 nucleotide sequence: TGTGCCAGCAGCCAAATCCGGCAGGGGGGGACTGAAGCTTTCTTT. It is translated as CASSQIRQGGTEAFF.

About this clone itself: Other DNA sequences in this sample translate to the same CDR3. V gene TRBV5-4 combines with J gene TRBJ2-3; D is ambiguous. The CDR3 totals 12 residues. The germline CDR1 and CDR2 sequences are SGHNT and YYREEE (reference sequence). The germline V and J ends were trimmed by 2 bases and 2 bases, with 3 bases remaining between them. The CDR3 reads CASSFSTDTQYF. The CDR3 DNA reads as TGTGCCAGCAGCTTCTCCACAGATACGCAGTATTTT. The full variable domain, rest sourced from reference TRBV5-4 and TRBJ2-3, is ETGVTQSPTHLIKTRGQQVTLRCSSQSGHNTVSWYQQALGQGPQFIFQYYREEENGRGNFPPRFSGLQFPNYSSELNVNALELDDSALYLCASSFSTDTQYFGPGTRLTVL.

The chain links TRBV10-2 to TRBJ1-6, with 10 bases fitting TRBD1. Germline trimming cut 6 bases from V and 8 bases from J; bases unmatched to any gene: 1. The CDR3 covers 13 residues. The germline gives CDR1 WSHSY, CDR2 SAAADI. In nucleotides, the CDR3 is TGCGCCAGCAGGGGGACAGGGGATTCACCCCTCCACTTT. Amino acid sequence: CASRGTGDSPLHF.

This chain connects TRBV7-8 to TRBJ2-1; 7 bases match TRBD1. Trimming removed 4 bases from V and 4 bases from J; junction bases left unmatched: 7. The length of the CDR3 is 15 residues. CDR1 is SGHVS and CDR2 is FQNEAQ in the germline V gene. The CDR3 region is CASSSTGQLYNEQFF. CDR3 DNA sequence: TGTGCCAGCAGCTCGACGGGACAGCTGTACAATGAGCAGTTCTTC.

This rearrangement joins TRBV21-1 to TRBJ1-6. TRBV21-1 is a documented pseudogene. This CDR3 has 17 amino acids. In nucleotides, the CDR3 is TGTGCCAGCAGCAAAGCGCAAGGAACCTCCTATAATTCACCCCTCCACTTT. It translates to CASSKAQGTSYNSPLHF.

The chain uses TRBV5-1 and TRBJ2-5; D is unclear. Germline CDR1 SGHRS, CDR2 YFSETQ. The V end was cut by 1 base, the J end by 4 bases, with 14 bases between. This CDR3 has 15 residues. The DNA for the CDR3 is TGCGCCAGCAGCTTGCGGCCAACGCTCCGAGAGACCCAGTACTTC. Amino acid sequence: CASSLRPTLRETQYF.

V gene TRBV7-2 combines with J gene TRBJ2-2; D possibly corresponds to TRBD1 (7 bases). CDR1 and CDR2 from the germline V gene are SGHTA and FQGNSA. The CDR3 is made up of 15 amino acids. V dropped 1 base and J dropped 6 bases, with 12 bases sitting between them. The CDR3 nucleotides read TGTGCCAGCAGCTTAGGGCAGGGGGGACCCGGGGAGCTGTTTTTT. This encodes CASSLGQGGPGELFF. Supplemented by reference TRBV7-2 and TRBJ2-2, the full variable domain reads GAGVSQSPSNKVTEKGKDVELRCDPISGHTALYWYRQSLGQGLEFLIYFQGNSAPDKSGLPSDRFSAERTGGSVSTLTIQRTQQEDSAVYLCASSLGQGGPGELFFGEGSRLTVL.

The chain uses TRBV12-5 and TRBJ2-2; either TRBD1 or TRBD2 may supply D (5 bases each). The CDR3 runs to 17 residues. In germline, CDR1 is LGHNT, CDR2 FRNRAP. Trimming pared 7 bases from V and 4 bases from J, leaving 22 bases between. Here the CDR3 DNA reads TGTGCTAGTGCCTACCTTTGGGGGAGTTTTGGCACCGGGGAGCTGTTTTTT. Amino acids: CASAYLWGSFGTGELFF.

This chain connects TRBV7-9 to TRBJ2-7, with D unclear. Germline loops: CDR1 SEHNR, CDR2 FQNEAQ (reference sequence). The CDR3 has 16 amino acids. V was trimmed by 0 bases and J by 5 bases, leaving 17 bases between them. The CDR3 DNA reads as TGTGCCAGCAGCTTAGCGAAAAAGGACCGAGAGAACGAGCAGTACTTC. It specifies CASSLAKKDRENEQYF.

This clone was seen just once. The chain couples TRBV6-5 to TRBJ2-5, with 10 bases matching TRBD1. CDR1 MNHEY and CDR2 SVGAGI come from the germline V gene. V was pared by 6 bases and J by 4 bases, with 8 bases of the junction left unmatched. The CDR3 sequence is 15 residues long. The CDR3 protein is CASRRSRDRGETQYF. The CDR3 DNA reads TGTGCCAGCAGGAGGTCCCGGGACAGGGGAGAGACCCAGTACTTC.

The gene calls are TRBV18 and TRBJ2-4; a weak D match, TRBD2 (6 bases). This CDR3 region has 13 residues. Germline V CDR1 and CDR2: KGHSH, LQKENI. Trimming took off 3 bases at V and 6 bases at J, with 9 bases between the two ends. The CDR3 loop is CASSPQGLNIQYF. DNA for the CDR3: TGTGCCAGCTCACCTCAGGGACTAAACATTCAGTACTTC.

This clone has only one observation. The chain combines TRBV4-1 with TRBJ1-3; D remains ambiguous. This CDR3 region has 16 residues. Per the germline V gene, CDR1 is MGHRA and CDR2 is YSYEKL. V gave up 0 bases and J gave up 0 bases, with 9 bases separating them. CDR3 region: CASSQDSGLSGNTIYF. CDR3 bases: TGCGCCAGCAGCCAAGATAGCGGACTCTCTGGAAACACCATATATTTT.

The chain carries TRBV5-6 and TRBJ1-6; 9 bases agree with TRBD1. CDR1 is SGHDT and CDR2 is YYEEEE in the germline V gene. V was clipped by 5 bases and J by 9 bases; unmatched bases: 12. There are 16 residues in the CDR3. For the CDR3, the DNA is TGTGCCAGCAGATATATGGGACAGGGTCAGACTTCACCCCTCCACTTT. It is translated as CASRYMGQGQTSPLHF.

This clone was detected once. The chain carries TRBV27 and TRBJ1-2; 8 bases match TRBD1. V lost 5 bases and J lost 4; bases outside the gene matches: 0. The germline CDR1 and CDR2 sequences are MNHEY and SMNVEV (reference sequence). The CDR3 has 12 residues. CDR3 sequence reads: CASSGTGYGYTF. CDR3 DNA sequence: TGTGCCAGCAGTGGGACAGGCTATGGCTACACCTTC.

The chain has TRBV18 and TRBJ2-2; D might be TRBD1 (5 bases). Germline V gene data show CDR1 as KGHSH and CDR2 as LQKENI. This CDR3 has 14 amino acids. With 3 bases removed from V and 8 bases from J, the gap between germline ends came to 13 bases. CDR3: CASSPKQDFGELFF. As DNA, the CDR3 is TGTGCCAGCTCACCGAAACAGGATTTTGGGGAGCTGTTTTTT.

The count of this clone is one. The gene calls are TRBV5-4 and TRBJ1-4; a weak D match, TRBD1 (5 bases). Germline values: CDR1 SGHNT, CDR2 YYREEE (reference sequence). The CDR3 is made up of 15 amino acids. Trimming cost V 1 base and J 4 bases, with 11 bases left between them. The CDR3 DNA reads TGTGCCAGCAGCTTGACGAAGGGGTTTAATGAAAAACTGTTTTTT. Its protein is CASSLTKGFNEKLFF.

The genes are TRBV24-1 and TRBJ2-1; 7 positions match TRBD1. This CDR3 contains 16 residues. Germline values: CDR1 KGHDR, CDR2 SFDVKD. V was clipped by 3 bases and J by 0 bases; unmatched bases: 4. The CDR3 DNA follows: TGTGCCACCAGTGATGGACAGGCGGCCTCCTACAATGAGCAGTTCTTC. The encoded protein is CATSDGQAASYNEQFF.

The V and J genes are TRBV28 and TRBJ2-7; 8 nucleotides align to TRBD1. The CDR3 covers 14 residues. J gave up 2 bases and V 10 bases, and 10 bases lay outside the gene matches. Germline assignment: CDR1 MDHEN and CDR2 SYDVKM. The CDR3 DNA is TGTGCCACCTTCGGACAGGGCTTTACCTACGAGCAGTACTTC. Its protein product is CATFGQGFTYEQYF.

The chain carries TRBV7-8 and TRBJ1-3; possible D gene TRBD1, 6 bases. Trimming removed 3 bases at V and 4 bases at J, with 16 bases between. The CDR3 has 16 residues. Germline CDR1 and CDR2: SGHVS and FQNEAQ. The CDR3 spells CASSFLVGGTGNTIYF. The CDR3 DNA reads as TGTGCCAGCAGCTTTTTAGTCGGAGGGACAGGAAACACCATATATTTT.

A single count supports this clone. Here the CDR3 DNA reads TGTGCCAGCAGTTCTCATATTTCGACGGACGGGTTAGACACCTTC. Translation: CASSSHISTDGLDTF. The chain is built from TRBV11-2 and TRBJ1-2; D unresolved. This CDR3 region has 15 residues. The V gene lost 6 bases and the J gene lost 12 bases, with 26 bases spanning the gap. Germline assignment: CDR1 SGHAT and CDR2 FQNNGV. Complete variable domain (other parts from reference TRBV11-2 and TRBJ1-2): EAGVAQSPRYKIIEKRQSVAFWCNPISGHATLYWYQQILGQGPKLLIQFQNNGVVDDSQLPKDRFSAERLKGVDSTLKIQPAKLEDSAVYLCASSSHISTDGLDTFGSGTRLTVV.

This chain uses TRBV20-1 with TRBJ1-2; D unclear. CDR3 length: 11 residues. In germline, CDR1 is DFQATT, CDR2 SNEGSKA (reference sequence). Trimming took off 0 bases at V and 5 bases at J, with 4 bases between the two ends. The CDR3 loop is CSARETYGYTF. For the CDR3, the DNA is TGCAGTGCTAGAGAGACGTATGGCTACACCTTC.

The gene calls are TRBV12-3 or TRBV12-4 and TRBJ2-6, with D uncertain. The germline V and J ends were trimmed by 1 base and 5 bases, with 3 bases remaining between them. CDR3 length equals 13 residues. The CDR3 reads CASSLERANVLTF. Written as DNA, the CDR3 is TGTGCCAGCAGTTTAGAGAGGGCCAACGTCCTGACTTTC.

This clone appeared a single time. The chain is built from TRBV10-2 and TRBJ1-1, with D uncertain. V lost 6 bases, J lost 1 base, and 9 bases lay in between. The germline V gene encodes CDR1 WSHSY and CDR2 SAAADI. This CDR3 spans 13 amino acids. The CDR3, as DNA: TGCGCCAGCAGGGAGGACGGGAACACTGAAGCTTTCTTT. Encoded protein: CASREDGNTEAFF.

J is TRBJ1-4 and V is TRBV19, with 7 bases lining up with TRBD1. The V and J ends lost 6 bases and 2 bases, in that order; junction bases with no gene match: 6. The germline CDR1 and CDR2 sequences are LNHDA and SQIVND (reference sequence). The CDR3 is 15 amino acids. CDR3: CASSADRVTNEKLFF. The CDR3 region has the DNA TGTGCCAGTAGCGCCGACAGGGTGACTAATGAAAAACTGTTTTTT.